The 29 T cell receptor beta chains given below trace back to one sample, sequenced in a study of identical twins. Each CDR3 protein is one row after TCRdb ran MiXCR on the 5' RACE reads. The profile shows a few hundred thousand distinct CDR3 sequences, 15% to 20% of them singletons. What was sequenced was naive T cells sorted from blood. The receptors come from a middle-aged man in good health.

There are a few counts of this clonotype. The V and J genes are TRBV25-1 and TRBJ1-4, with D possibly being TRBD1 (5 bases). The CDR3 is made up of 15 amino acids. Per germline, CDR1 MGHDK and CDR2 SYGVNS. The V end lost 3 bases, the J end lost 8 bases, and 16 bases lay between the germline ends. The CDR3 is CASSDLRGAEEKLFF. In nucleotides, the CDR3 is TGTGCCAGCAGTGATCTGAGGGGAGCGGAAGAAAAACTGTTTTTT.

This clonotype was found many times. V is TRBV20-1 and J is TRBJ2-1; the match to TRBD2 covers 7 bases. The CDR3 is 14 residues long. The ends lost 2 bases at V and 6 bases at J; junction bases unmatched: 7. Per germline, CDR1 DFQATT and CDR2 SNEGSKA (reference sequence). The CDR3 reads CSARRTSLSNEQFF. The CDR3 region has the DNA TGCAGTGCTAGAAGGACTAGTCTCTCCAATGAGCAGTTCTTC.

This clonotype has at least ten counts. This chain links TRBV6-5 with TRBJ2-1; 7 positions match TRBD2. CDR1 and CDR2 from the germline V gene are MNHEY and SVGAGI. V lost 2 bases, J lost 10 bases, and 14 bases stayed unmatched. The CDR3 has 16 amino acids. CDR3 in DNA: TGTGCCAGCAGTTACGGGCTAGCGGTCCCTGGGGCCGAGCAGTTCTTC. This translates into CASSYGLAVPGAEQFF.

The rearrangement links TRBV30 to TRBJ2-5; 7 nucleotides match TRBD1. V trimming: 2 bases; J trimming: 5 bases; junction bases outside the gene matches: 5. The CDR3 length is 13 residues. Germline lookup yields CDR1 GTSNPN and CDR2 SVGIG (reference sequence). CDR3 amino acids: CAWSQGVHETQYF. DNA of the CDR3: TGTGCCTGGAGTCAGGGGGTACACGAGACCCAGTACTTC.

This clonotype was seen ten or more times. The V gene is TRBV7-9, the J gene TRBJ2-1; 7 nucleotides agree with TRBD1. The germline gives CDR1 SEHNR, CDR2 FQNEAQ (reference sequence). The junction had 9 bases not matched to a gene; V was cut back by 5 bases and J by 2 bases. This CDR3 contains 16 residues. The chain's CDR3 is CASSQILQGPYNEQFF. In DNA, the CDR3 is TGTGCCAGCAGCCAAATACTACAGGGGCCCTACAATGAGCAGTTCTTC.

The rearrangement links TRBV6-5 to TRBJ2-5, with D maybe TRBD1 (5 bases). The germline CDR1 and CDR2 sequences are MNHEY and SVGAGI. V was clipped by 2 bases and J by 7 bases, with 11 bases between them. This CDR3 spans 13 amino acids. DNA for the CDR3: TGTGCCAGCAGTTACGGTGGGGCAGGGACCCAGTACTTC. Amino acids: CASSYGGAGTQYF.

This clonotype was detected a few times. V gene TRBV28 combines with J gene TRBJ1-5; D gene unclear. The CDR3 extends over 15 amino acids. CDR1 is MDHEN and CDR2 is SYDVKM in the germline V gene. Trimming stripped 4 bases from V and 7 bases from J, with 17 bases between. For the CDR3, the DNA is TGTGCCAGCAGTTACCCTGACATCCGGCGACAGCCCCAGCATTTT. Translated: CASSYPDIRRQPQHF.

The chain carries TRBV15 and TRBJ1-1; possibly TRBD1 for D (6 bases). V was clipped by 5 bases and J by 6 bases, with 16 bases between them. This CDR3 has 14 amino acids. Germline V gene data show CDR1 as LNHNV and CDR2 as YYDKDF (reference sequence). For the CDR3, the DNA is TGTGCCACCAGCTTACGGACAGATAAACCTGAAGCTTTCTTT. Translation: CATSLRTDKPEAFF.

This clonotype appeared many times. The DNA for the CDR3 is TGCAGCGTGAAGCCCGGGACTACAGACACAGATACGCAGTATTTT. Translated, it gives CSVKPGTTDTDTQYF. The V call is TRBV29-1, the J call TRBJ2-3, with TRBD2 identical over 7 bases. The germline V gene encodes CDR1 SQVTM and CDR2 ANQGSEA. V lost 6 bases to trimming and J lost 2 bases; unmatched junction nucleotides: 11. The CDR3 is 15 residues long.

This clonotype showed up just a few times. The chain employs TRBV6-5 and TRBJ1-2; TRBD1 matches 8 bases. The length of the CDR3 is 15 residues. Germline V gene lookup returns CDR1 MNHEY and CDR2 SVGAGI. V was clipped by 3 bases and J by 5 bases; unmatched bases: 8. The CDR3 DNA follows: TGTGCCAGCAGTTATACCCAGGGGGCGTTGTATGGCTACACCTTC. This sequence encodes CASSYTQGALYGYTF.

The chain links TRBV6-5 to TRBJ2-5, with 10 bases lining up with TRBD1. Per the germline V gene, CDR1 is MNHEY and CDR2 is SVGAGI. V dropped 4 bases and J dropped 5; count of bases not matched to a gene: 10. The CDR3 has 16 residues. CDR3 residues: CASSLSRDRGLETQYF. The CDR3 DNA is TGTGCCAGCAGTTTATCAAGGGACAGGGGCCTGGAGACCCAGTACTTC.

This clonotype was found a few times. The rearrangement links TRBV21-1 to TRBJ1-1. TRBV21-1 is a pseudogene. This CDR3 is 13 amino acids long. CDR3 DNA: TGTGCCAGCGAGCGGTCAATGAACACTGAAGCTTTCTTT. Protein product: CASERSMNTEAFF.

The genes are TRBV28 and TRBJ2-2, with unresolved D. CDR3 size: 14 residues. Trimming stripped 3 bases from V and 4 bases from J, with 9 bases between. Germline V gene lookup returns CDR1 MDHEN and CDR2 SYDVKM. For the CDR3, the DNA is TGTGCCAGCAGTTTGGAGATCGGCACCGGGGAGCTGTTTTTT. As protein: CASSLEIGTGELFF.

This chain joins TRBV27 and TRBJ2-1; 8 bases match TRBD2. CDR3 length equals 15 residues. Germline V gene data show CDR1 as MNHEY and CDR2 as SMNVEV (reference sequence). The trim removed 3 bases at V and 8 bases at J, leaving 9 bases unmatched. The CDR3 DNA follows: TGTGCCAGCAGTTTTTCCCGGACTAGCCTCCATGAGCAGTTCTTC. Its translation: CASSFSRTSLHEQFF.

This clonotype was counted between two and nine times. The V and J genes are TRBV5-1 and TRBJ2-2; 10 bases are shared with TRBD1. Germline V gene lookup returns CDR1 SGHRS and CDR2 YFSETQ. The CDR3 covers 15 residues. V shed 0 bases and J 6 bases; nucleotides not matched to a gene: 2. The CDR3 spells CASSLAGQGAGELFF. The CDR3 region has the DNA TGCGCCAGCAGCTTGGCCGGACAGGGGGCCGGGGAGCTGTTTTTT.

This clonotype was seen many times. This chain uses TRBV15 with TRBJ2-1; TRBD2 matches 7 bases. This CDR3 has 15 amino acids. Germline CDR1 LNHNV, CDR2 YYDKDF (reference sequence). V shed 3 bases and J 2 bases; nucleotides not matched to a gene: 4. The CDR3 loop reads CATSSFRGAYNEQFF. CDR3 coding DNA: TGTGCCACCAGCAGTTTTCGGGGGGCCTACAATGAGCAGTTCTTC.

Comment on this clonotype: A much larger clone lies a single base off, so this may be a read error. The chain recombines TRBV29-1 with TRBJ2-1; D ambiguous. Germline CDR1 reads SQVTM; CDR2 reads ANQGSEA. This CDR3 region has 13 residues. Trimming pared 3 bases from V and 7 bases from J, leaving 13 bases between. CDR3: CSVEVYSRNEQFF. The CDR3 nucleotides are TGCAGCGTTGAGGTCTACAGTAGGAATGAGCAGTTCTTC.

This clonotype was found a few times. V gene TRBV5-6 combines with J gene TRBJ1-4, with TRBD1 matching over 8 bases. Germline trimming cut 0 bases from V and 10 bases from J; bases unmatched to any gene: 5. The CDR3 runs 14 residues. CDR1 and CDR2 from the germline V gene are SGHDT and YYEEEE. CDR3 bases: TGTGCCAGCAGCTTGGTCGACAGGGGAGGAAAACTGTTTTTT. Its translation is CASSLVDRGGKLFF.

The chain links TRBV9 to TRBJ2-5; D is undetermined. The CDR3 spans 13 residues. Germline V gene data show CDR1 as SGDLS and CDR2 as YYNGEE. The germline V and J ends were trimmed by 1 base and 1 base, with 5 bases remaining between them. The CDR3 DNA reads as TGTGCCAGCAGCGTATCCATCCAAGAGACCCAGTACTTC. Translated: CASSVSIQETQYF.

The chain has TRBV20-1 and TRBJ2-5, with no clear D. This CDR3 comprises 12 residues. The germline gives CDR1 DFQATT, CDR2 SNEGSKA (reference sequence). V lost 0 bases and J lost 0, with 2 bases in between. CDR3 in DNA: TGCAGTGCTAGAGATAACCAAGAGACCCAGTACTTC. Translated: CSARDNQETQYF.

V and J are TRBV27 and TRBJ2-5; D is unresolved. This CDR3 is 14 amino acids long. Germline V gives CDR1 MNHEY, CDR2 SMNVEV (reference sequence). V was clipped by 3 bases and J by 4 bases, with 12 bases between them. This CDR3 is CASSFSTMGETQYF. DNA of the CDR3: TGTGCCAGCAGTTTTTCCACGATGGGAGAGACCCAGTACTTC.

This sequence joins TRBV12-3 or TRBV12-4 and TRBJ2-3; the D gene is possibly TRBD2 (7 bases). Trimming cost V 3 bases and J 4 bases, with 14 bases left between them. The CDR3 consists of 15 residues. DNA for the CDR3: TGTGCCAGCAGTTTTTTGGGGGGGGCCCCAGATACGCAGTATTTT. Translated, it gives CASSFLGGAPDTQYF.

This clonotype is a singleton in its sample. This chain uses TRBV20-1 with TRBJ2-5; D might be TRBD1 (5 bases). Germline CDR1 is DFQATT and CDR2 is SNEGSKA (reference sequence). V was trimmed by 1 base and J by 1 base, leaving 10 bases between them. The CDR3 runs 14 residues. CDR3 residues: CSARVVQVQETQYF. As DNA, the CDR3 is TGCAGTGCTAGAGTTGTACAGGTCCAAGAGACCCAGTACTTC.

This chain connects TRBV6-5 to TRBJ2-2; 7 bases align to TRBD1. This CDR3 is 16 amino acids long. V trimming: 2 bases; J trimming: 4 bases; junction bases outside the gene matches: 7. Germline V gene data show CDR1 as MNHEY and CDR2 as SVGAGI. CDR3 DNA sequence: TGTGCCAGCAGTTACCGCACCGGGACAGCCACCGGGGAGCTGTTTTTT. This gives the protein CASSYRTGTATGELFF.

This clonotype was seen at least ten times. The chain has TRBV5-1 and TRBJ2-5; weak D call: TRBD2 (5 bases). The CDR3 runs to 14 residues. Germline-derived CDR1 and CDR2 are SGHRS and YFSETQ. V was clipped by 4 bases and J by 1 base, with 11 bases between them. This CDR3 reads CASSLGSSQETQYF. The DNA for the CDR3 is TGCGCCAGCAGCCTGGGGAGCAGCCAAGAGACCCAGTACTTC.

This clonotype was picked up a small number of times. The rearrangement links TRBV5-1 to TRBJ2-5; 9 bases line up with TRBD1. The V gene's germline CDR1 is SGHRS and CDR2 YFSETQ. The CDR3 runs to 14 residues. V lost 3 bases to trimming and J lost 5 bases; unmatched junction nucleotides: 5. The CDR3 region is CASSSQGADETQYF. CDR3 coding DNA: TGCGCCAGCAGCTCACAGGGGGCCGACGAGACCCAGTACTTC.

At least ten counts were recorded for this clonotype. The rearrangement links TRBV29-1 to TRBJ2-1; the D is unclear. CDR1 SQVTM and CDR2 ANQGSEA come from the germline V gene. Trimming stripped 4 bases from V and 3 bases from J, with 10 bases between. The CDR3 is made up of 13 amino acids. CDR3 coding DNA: TGCAGCGTTGGGACCGGTTACTACAATGAGCAGTTCTTC. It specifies CSVGTGYYNEQFF.

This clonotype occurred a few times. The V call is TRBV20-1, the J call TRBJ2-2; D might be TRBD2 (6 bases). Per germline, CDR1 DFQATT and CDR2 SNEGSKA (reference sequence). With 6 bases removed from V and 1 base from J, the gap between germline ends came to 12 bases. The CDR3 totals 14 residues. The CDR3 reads CSATPGVNTGELFF. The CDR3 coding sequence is TGCAGTGCAACCCCGGGGGTGAACACCGGGGAGCTGTTTTTT.

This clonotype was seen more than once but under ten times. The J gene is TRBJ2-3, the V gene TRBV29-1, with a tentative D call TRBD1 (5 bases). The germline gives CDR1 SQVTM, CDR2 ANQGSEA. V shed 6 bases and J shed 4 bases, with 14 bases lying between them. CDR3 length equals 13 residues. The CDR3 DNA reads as TGCAGCGTCCAGGGTTACGGTGCAGATACGCAGTATTTT. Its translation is CSVQGYGADTQYF.